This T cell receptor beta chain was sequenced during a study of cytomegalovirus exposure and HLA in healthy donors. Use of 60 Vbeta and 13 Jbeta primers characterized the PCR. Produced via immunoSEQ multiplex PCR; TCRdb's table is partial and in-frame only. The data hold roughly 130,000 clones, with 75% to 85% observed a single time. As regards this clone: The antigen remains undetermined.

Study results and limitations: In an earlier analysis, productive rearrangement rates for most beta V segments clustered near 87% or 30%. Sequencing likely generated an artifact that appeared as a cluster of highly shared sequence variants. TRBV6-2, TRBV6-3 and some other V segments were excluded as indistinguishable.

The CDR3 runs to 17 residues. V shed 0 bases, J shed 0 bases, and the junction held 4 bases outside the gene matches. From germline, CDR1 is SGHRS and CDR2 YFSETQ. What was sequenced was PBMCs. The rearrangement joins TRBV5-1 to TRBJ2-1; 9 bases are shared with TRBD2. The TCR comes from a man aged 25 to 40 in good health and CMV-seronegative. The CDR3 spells CASSLGVSGSSYNEQFF. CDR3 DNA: TGCGCCAGCAGCTTGGGTGTTAGCGGGAGCTCCTACAATGAGCAGTTCTTC.